This TCR beta chain was recorded in a study of blood T cell repertoires in COVID-19. Study overall: Samples representing acute and convalescent COVID-19 were sourced from the United States, Italy and Spain. PBMCs, B-cell-depleted T cells, or T cells were the source of the cDNA or gDNA that made up the material.

In the original analysis: Counts of nucleated cells, estimated from reference gene primer amplification, were obtained. Assay: immunoSEQ multiplex PCR; the TCRdb copy retains only in-frame clones and omits some. The V and J calls and the clone size are those of that table, but D and trimming were determined from the DNA. There are some 73,000 clones in the sample; around nine tenths occur only once, and around 13% lies in the top ten. This sequence originates from an older woman with acute or convalescent COVID-19. Input material: peripheral blood.

The CDR3 DNA reads as TGTGCCACCAGTGATTTGAAGGGGGCGGGCACCGGGGAGCTGTTTTTT. Translation gives CATSDLKGAGTGELFF. The chain combines TRBV24-1 with TRBJ2-2, with 7 positions matching TRBD1. The J segment lost 4 bases and the V segment lost 0 bases, leaving 4 bases of the junction unmatched. From germline, CDR1 is KGHDR and CDR2 SFDVKD. The CDR3 loop spans 16 amino acids.